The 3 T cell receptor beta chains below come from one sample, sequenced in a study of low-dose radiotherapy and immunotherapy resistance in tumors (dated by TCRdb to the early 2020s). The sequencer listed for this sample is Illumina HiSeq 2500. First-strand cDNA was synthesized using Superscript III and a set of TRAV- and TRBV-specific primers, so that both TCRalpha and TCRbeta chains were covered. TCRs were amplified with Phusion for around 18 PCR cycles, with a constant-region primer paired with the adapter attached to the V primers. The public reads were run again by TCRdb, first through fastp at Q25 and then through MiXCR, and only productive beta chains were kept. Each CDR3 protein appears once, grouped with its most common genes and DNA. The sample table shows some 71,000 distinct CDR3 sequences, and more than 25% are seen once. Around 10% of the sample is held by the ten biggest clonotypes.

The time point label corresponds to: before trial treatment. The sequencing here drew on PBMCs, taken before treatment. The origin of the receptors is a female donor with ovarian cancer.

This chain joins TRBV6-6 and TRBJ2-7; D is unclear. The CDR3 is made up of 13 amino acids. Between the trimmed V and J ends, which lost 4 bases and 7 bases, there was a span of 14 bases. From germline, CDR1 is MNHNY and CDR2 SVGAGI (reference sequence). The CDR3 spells CASSSGPAREQYF. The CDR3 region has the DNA TGTGCCAGCAGTTCCGGGCCTGCGAGGGAGCAGTACTTC.

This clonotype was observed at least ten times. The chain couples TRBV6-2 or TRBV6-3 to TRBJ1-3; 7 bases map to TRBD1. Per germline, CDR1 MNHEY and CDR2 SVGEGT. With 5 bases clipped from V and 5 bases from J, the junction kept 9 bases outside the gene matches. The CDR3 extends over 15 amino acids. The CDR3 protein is CASSGAGTARNTIYF. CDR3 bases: TGTGCCAGCAGTGGCGCCGGGACAGCGAGAAACACCATATATTTT.

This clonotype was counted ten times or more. This CDR3 reads CASITSGSHEQYF. CDR3 sequence (DNA): TGTGCCAGCATTACCAGCGGGTCCCACGAGCAGTACTTC. The rearrangement links TRBV28 to TRBJ2-7, with D perhaps TRBD2 (6 bases). V was clipped by 7 bases and J by 5 bases, with 15 bases between them. The germline CDR1 and CDR2 sequences are MDHEN and SYDVKM. This CDR3 contains 13 residues.